The 5 T cell receptor beta chains below all came from one sample that was sequenced in a study of T-cell reconstitution after alpha-beta-depleted transplantation in children. Preparation of the TCRbeta library involved a method that used unique molecular identifiers. TCRdb ran MiXCR on the PCR reads and lists one entry per CDR3 protein. There are about 500,000 distinct CDR3 sequences in the sample; approximately 32% occur only once, and 2% to 3% lies in the top ten. The starting material was PBMCs from the stem cell graft donor, obtained from the stem cell graft. The receptors originated from a human donor who donated a stem cell graft to a child with aplastic anemia.

The rearrangement joins TRBV12-3 or TRBV12-4 to TRBJ2-3, with TRBD2 matching 7 bases. V lost 4 bases, J lost 2 bases, and 6 bases stayed unmatched. This CDR3 has 15 amino acids. CDR3 bases: TGTGCCAGCAGTTCCACTAGCGTTAACACAGATACGCAGTATTTT. It codes for CASSSTSVNTDTQYF.

The table lists this clonotype with a few counts. This chain uses TRBV10-3 with TRBJ1-5; D remains ambiguous. This CDR3 spans 14 amino acids. Looked up from germline, CDR1 is ENHRY and CDR2 is SYGVKD. Trimming shortened V by 0 bases and J by 7 bases, and 10 bases separated the two germline ends. The CDR3 DNA sequence: TGTGCCATCAGTGAGTCTTCGGAAGGGCAGCCCCAGCATTTT. Amino acids: CAISESSEGQPQHF.

The chain has TRBV20-1 and TRBJ1-2; possibly TRBD1 for D (6 bases). V lost 3 bases and J 2 bases, leaving 13 bases between the germline ends. Looked up from germline, CDR1 is DFQATT and CDR2 is SNEGSKA (reference sequence). The CDR3 spans 14 residues. CDR3 DNA sequence: TGCAGTGCTAGGGGGGGCTCTAGGAACTATGGCTACACCTTC. This gives the protein CSARGGSRNYGYTF.

In this sample, this clonotype turned up a few times. The rearrangement uses TRBV27 and TRBJ2-5; D possibly corresponds to TRBD2 (7 bases). The ends were cut back, 3 bases at V and 4 bases at J, with 12 bases in the middle. The CDR3 has 14 residues. The germline CDR1 and CDR2 sequences are MNHEY and SMNVEV (reference sequence). The CDR3 sequence is CASSLQGGGETQYF. Written as DNA, the CDR3 is TGTGCCAGCAGTTTGCAGGGAGGGGGAGAGACCCAGTACTTC.

The rearrangement joins TRBV19 to TRBJ2-1; possibly TRBD1 for D (6 bases). Trimming removed 3 bases from V and 7 bases from J, with 22 bases in between. The germline gives CDR1 LNHDA, CDR2 SQIVND (reference sequence). This CDR3 is 17 amino acids long. This CDR3 is CASSIIGGSHQRNEQFF. CDR3 sequence (DNA): TGTGCCAGTAGTATTATAGGGGGATCCCACCAAAGGAATGAGCAGTTCTTC.